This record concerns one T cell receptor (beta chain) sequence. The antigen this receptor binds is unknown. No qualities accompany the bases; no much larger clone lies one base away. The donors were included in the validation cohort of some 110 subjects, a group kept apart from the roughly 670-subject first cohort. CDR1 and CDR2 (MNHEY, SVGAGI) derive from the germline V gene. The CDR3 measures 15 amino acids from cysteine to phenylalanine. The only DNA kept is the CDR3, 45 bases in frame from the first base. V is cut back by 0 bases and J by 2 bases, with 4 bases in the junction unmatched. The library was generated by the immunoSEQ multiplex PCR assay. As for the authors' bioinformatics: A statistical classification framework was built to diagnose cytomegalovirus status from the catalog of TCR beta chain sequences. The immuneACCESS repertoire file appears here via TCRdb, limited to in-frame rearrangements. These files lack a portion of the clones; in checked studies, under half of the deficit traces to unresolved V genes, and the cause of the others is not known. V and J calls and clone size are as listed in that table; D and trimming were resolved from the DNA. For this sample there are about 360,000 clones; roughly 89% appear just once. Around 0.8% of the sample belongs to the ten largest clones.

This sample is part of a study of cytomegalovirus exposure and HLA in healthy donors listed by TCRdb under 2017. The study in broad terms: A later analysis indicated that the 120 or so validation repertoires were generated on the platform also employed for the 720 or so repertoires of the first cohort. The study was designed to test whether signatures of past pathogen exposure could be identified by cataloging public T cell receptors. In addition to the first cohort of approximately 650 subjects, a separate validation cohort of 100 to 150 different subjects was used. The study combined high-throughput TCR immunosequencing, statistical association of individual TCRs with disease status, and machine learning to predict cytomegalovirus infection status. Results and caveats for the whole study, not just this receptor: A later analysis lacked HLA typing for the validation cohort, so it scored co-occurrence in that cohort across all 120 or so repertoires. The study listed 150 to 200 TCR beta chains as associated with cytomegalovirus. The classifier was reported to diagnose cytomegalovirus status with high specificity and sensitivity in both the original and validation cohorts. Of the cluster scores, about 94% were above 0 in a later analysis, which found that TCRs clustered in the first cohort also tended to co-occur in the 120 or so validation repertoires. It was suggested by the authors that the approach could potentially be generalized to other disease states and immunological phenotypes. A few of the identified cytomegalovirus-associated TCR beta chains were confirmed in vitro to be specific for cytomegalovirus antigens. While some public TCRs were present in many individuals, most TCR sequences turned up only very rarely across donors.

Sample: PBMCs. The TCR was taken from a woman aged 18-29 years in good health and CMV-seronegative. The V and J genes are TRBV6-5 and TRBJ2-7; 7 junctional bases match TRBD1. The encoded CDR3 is CASSYSRGPPYEQYF. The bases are TGTGCCAGCAGTTACTCAAGGGGGCCCCCCTACGAGCAGTACTTC.